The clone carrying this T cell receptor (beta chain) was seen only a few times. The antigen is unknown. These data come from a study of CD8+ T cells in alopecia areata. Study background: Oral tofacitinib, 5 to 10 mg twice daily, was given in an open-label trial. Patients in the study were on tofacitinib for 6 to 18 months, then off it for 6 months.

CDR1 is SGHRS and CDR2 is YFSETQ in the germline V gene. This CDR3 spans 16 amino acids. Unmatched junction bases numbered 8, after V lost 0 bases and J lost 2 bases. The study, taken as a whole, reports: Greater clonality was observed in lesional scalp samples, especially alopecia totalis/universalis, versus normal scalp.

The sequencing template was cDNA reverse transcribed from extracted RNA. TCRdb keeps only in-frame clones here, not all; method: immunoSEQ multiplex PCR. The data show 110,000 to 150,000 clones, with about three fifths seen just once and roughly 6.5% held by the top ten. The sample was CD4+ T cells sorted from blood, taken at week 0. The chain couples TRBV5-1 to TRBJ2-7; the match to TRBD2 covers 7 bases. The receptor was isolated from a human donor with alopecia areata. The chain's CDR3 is CASSLAPAGEAYEQYF. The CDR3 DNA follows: TGCGCCAGCAGCTTGGCACCGGCGGGGGAAGCCTACGAGCAGTACTTC. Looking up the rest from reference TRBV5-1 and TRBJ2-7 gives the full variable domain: KAGVTQTPRYLIKTRGQQVTLSCSPISGHRSVSWYQQTPGQGLQFLFEYFSETQRNKGNFPGRFSGRQFSNSRSEMNVSTLELGDSALYLCASSLAPAGEAYEQYFGPGTRLTVT.